The 14 T cell receptor beta chains below all came from one sample that was sequenced in a study of blood T cell repertoires in COVID-19. Assay: immunoSEQ multiplex PCR; the TCRdb copy retains only in-frame clones and omits some. The profile shows hundreds of thousands of clones, about 88% of them singletons. The specimen was PBMCs or T cells enriched from blood (not recorded which). The receptors stem from a woman in her thirties or forties who had recovered from COVID-19.

The chain recombines TRBV6-2 or TRBV6-3 with TRBJ1-4; D is possibly TRBD1 (5 bases). The CDR3 length is 15 residues. V was cut by 6 bases and J by 4 bases, with 15 bases left in between. Germline values: CDR1 MNHEY, CDR2 SVGEGT. CDR3 sequence (DNA): TGTGCCAGCAGCACAGGAGGGAACAGTAATGAAAAACTGTTTTTT. Its translation: CASSTGGNSNEKLFF.

This clone appeared a single time. V and J are TRBV15 and TRBJ2-7; 9 bases match TRBD2. Per germline, CDR1 LNHNV and CDR2 YYDKDF (reference sequence). The junction had 5 bases not matched to a gene; V was cut back by 1 base and J by 4 bases. This CDR3 spans 15 amino acids. CDR3 nucleotide sequence: TGTGCCACCAGCAGAGTGGCTAGCGGGGCATACGAGCAGTACTTC. Residues: CATSRVASGAYEQYF.

V is TRBV19 and J is TRBJ1-2, with 8 bases fitting TRBD1. Germline V lookup: CDR1 LNHDA, CDR2 SQIVND (reference sequence). The CDR3 has 15 amino acids. V was pared by 1 base and J by 8 bases, with 9 bases of the junction left unmatched. The CDR3 sequence is CASSIVDRGAKGYTF. CDR3 DNA sequence: TGTGCCAGTAGTATAGTCGACAGGGGTGCGAAGGGCTACACCTTC.

V usage is TRBV18 and J usage is TRBJ2-3; the D is unclear. V lost 8 bases and J lost 4, with 16 bases in between. This CDR3 spans 14 amino acids. From germline, CDR1 is KGHSH and CDR2 LQKENI. The CDR3 loop reads CASIHGSAPDTQYF. CDR3 nucleotides: TGTGCCAGCATCCACGGGTCCGCCCCAGATACGCAGTATTTT.

This clone was observed a single time. This rearrangement joins TRBV29-1 to TRBJ2-7; D may be TRBD2 (6 bases). V lost 6 bases and J 6 bases, leaving 21 bases between the germline ends. The CDR3 has 14 residues. The germline gives CDR1 SQVTM, CDR2 ANQGSEA. CDR3 region: CSVQAGGEWREQYF. In DNA, the CDR3 is TGCAGCGTCCAGGCGGGCGGGGAGTGGCGCGAGCAGTACTTC.

The V gene is TRBV9, the J gene TRBJ2-2; no reliable D call. Germline V gene lookup returns CDR1 SGDLS and CDR2 YYNGEE. The CDR3 runs to 16 residues. V dropped 3 bases and J dropped 9 bases, with 21 bases sitting between them. This CDR3 reads CASSASRVSAPRELFF. The DNA for the CDR3 is TGTGCCAGCAGCGCCTCACGGGTGAGCGCCCCCCGGGAGCTGTTTTTT.

The chain joins TRBV30 to TRBJ2-7; TRBD1 aligns across 7 bases. The CDR3 loop spans 15 amino acids. Germline CDR1 GTSNPN, CDR2 SVGIG (reference sequence). V shed 1 base and J 5 bases; nucleotides not matched to a gene: 11. DNA of the CDR3: TGTGCCTGGAGTGACCGGGACAGATACCCTCACGAGCAGTACTTC. Protein: CAWSDRDRYPHEQYF.

This chain's CDR3 is CASSVATSGRISGELFF. In DNA, the CDR3 is TGTGCCAGCAGCGTAGCTACTAGCGGGAGGATCTCCGGGGAGCTGTTTTTT. The V and J genes are TRBV9 and TRBJ2-2; 12 bases map to TRBD2. This CDR3 is 17 amino acids long. The V segment lost 0 bases and the J segment 6 bases; nucleotides outside the gene matches: 6. Germline values: CDR1 SGDLS, CDR2 YYNGEE.

V usage is TRBV3-1 (or the pseudogene TRBV3-2) and J usage is TRBJ2-3, with D possibly being TRBD1 (6 bases). The V and J ends lost 6 bases and 0 bases respectively, with 7 bases between them. CDR3 size: 13 residues. Per the germline V gene, CDR1 is LGHDT and CDR2 is YNNKEL (reference sequence). The CDR3 loop is CASRQGSTDTQYF. CDR3 in DNA: TGTGCCAGCAGACAGGGTAGCACAGATACGCAGTATTTT.

V and J are TRBV19 and TRBJ2-7; a possible D gene is TRBD2 (6 bases). V lost 1 base and J 3 bases, leaving 10 bases between the germline ends. Germline loops: CDR1 LNHDA, CDR2 SQIVND (reference sequence). This CDR3 has 14 amino acids. The CDR3 sequence is CASSIGQGGYEQYF. In DNA, the CDR3 is TGTGCCAGTAGTATAGGGCAGGGAGGCTACGAGCAGTACTTC.

The rearrangement joins TRBV9 to TRBJ2-7, with 8 positions matching TRBD2. Germline V lookup: CDR1 SGDLS, CDR2 YYNGEE. The CDR3 extends over 16 amino acids. V was clipped by 4 bases and J by 4 bases; unmatched bases: 13. CDR3 bases: TGTGCCAGCAGCCCGGCGGGGGGCGTTGCCCTGTACGAGCAGTACTTC. The encoded protein is CASSPAGGVALYEQYF. Drawing the rest from reference TRBV9 and TRBJ2-7, the complete variable domain is DSGVTQTPKHLITATGQRVTLRCSPRSGDLSVYWYQQSLDQGLQFLIQYYNGEERAKGNILERFSAQQFPDLHSELNLSSLELGDSALYFCASSPAGGVALYEQYFGPGTRLTVT.

V and J are TRBV4-3 and TRBJ2-5; the D is unclear. V was cut by 4 bases and J by 7 bases, with 13 bases left in between. CDR3 size: 13 residues. The V gene's germline CDR1 is LGHNA and CDR2 YSLEER. The CDR3 reads CASSLELQWTQYF. The CDR3 DNA is TGCGCCAGCAGCCTGGAGCTTCAGTGGACCCAGTACTTC.

The V gene is TRBV28, the J gene TRBJ2-1; 8 positions match TRBD2. The CDR3 is 15 residues long. CDR1 is MDHEN, CDR2 SYDVKM, per germline. With V trimmed by 7 bases and J by 6 bases, 11 bases remained unmatched. The CDR3 loop reads CASNPGGGMGNEQFF. The CDR3 bases are TGTGCCAGCAACCCCGGGGGGGGGATGGGCAATGAGCAGTTCTTC.

The chain joins TRBV18 to TRBJ1-2, with D maybe TRBD1 (6 bases). CDR1 and CDR2 (germline): KGHSH, LQKENI. This CDR3 has 14 amino acids. Trimming took 4 bases from V and 3 from J, leaving 12 bases between them. The DNA for the CDR3 is TGTGCCAGCTCACTAGGGGCAGGGGACTATGGCTACACCTTC. Protein sequence: CASSLGAGDYGYTF.